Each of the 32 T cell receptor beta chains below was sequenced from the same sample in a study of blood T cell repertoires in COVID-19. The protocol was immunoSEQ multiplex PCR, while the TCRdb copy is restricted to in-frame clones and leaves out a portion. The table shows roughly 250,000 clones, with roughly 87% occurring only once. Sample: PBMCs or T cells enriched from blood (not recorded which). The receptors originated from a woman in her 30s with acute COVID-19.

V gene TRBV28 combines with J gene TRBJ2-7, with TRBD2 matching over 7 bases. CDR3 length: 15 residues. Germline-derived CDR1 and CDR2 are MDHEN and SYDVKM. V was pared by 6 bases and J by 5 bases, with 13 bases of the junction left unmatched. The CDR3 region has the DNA TGTGCCAGCAGCGACCCCGGGACTATCAGAGACGAGCAGTACTTC. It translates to CASSDPGTIRDEQYF.

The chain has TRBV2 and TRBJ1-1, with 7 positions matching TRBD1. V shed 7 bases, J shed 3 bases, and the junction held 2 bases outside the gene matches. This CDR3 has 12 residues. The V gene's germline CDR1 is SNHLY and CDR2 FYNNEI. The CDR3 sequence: CASTQGDTEAFF. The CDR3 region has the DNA TGTGCCAGCACCCAGGGGGACACTGAAGCTTTCTTT.

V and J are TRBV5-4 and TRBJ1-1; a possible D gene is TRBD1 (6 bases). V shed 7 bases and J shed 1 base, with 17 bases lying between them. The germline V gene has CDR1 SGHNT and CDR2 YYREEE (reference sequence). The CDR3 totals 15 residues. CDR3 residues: CASAYGGAANTEAFF. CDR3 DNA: TGTGCCAGCGCTTATGGGGGGGCTGCGAACACTGAAGCTTTCTTT. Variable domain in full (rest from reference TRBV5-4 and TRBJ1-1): ETGVTQSPTHLIKTRGQQVTLRCSSQSGHNTVSWYQQALGQGPQFIFQYYREEENGRGNFPPRFSGLQFPNYSSELNVNALELDDSALYLCASAYGGAANTEAFFGQGTRLTVV.

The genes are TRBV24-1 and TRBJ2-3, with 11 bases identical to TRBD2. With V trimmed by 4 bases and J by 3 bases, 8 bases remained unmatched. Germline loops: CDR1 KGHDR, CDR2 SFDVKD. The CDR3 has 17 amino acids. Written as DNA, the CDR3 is TGTGCCACCAGTGACCCTGCTAGCGGGGGGTTAACAGATACGCAGTATTTT. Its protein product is CATSDPASGGLTDTQYF.

The chain's CDR3 is CASSPAGDYGYTF. DNA of the CDR3: TGTGCCAGCAGCCCAGCGGGGGACTATGGCTACACCTTC. V gene TRBV9 combines with J gene TRBJ1-2; tentative D call: TRBD1 (5 bases). Trimming cost V 4 bases and J 3 bases, with 10 bases left between them. The CDR3 length is 13 residues. Germline V gives CDR1 SGDLS, CDR2 YYNGEE.

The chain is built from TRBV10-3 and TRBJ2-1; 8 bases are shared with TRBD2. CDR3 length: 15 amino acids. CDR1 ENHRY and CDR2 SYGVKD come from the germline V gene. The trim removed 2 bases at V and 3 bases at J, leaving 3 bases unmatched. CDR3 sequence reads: CAISEGLAGYNEQFF. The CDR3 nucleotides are TGTGCCATCAGTGAGGGGCTAGCGGGCTACAATGAGCAGTTCTTC.

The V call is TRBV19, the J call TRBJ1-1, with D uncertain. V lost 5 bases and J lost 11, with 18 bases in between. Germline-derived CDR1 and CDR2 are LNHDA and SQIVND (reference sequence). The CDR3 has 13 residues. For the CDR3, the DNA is TGTGCCAGTAGTCCCGACCGGCTACAGAATGCTTTCTTT. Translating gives CASSPDRLQNAFF. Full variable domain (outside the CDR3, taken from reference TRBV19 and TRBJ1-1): DGGITQSPKYLFRKEGQNVTLSCEQNLNHDAMYWYRQDPGQGLRLIYYSQIVNDFQKGDIAEGYSVSREKKESFPLTVTSAQKNPTAFYLCASSPDRLQNAFFGQGTRLTVV.

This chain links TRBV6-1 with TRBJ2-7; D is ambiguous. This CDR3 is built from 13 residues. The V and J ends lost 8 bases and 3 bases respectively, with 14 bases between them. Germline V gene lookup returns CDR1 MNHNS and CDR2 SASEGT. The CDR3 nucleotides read TGTGCCAGCCATTTCAACAACCTCTACGAGCAGTACTTC. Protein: CASHFNNLYEQYF.

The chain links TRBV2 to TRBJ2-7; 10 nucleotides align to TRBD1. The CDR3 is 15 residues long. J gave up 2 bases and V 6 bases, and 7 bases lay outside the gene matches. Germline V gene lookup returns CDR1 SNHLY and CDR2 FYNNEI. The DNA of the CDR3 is TGTGCCAGCAGCCACCGGGGACAGGGGCCCTACGAGCAGTACTTC. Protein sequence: CASSHRGQGPYEQYF.

This CDR3 is CATPRPGISGVPNEKLFF. In DNA, the CDR3 is TGTGCCACCCCCCGTCCCGGGATCTCGGGCGTACCTAATGAAAAACTGTTTTTT. J is TRBJ1-4 and V is TRBV24-1; D is unresolved. The CDR3 runs 18 residues. Per germline, CDR1 KGHDR and CDR2 SFDVKD. Trimming cost V 9 bases and J 3 bases, with 25 bases left between them.

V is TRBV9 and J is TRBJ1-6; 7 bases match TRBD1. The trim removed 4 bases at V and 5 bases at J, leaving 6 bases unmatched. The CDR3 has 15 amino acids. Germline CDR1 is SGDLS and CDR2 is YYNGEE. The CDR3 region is CASSPRQGDNSPLHF. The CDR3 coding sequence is TGTGCCAGCAGCCCCCGACAGGGTGATAATTCACCCCTCCACTTT.

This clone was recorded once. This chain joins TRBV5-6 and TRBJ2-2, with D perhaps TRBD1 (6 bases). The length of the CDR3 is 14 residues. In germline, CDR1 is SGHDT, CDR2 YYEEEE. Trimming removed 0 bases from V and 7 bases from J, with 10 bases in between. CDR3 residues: CASSLAGVGGELFF. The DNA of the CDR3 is TGTGCCAGCAGCTTGGCAGGGGTCGGCGGGGAGCTGTTTTTT.

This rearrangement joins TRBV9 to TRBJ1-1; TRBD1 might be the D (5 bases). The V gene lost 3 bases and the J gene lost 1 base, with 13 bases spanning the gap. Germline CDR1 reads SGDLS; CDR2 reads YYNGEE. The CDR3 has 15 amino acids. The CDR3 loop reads CASSAMGLQNTEAFF. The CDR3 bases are TGTGCCAGCAGCGCCATGGGACTCCAGAACACTGAAGCTTTCTTT.

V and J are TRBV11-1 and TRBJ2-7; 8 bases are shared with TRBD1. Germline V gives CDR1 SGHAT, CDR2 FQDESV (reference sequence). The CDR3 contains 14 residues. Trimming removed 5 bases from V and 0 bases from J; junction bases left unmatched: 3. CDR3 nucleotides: TGTGCCAGCAGCCACAGGGGGAGCTCCTACGAGCAGTACTTC. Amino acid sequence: CASSHRGSSYEQYF. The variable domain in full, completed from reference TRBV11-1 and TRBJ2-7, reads EAEVAQSPRYKITEKSQAVAFWCDPISGHATLYWYRQILGQGPELLVQFQDESVVDDSQLPKDRFSAERLKGVDSTLKIQPAELGDSAMYLCASSHRGSSYEQYFGPGTRLTVT.

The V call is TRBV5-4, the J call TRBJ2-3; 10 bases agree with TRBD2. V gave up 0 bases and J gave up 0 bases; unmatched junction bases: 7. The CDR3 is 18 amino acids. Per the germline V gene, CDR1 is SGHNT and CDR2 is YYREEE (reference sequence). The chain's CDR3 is CASSLAGSGGTSTDTQYF. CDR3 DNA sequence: TGTGCCAGCAGCTTGGCGGGTAGCGGGGGGACTAGCACAGATACGCAGTATTTT.

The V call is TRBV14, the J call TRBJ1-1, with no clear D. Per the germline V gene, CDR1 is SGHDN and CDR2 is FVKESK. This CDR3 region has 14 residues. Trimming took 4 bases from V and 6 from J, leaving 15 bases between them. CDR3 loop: CASSLKIGSPEAFF. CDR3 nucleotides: TGTGCCAGCAGCCTGAAAATTGGGAGCCCTGAAGCTTTCTTT.

The CDR3 DNA reads TGTGCCAGCAGCTTATATCCCTCTGGGACAGGTCGCTACGAGCAGTACTTC. It yields the protein CASSLYPSGTGRYEQYF. This chain connects TRBV7-3 to TRBJ2-7; TRBD1 aligns across 8 bases. The CDR3 has 17 amino acids. Germline values: CDR1 SGHTA, CDR2 FQGTGA. After removal of 2 bases from V and 3 bases from J, the junction contained 12 bases not matched to a gene.

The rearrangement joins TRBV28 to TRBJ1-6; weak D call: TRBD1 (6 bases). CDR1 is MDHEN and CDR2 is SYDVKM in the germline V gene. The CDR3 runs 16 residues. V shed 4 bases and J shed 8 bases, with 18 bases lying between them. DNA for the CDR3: TGTGCCAGCAGTTCCTATCCAGGGAGGGGGGATTCACCCCTCCACTTT. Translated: CASSSYPGRGDSPLHF.

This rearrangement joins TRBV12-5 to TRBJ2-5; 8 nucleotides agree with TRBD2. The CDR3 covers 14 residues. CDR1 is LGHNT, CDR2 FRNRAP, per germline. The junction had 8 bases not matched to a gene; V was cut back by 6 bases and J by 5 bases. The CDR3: CASGVSPGGETQYF. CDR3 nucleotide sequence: TGTGCTAGTGGAGTCTCTCCGGGGGGGGAGACCCAGTACTTC. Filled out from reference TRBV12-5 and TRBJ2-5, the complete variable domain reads DARVTQTPRHKVTEMGQEVTMRCQPILGHNTVFWYRQTMMQGLELLAYFRNRAPLDDSGMPKDRFSAEMPDATLATLKIQPSEPRDSAVYFCASGVSPGGETQYFGPGTRLLVL.

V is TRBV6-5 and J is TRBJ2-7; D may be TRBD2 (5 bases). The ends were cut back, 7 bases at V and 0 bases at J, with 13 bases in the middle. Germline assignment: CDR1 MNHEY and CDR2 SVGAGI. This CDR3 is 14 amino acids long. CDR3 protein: CASTAGINSYEQYF. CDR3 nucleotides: TGTGCCAGCACCGCCGGGATCAACTCCTACGAGCAGTACTTC.

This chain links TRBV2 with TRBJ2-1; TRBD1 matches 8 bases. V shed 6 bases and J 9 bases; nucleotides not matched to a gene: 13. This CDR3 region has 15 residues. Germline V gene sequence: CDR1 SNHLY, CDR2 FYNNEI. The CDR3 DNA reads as TGTGCCAGCAGCGACTTTCTAGGACAGGGCGGTGAGCAGTTCTTC. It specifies CASSDFLGQGGEQFF.

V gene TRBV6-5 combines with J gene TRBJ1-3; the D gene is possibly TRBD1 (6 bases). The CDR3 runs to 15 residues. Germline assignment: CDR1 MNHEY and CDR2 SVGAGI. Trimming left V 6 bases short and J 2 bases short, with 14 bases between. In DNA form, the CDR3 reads TGTGCCAGCAGACCACAGGGTATCCCTGGAAACACCATATATTTT. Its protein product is CASRPQGIPGNTIYF.

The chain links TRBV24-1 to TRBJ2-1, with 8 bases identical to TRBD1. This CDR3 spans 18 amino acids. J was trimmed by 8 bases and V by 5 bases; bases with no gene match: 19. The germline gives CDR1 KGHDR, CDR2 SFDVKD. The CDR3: CATSGSRQGPPANDEQFF. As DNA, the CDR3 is TGTGCCACCAGTGGTTCGAGACAGGGGCCCCCCGCTAATGATGAGCAGTTCTTC.

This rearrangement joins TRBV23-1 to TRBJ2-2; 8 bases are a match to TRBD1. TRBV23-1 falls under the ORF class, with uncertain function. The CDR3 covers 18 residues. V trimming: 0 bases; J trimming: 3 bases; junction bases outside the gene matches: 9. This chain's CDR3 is CASSQSMSGTGYTGELFF. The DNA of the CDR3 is TGCGCCAGCAGTCAATCTATGTCAGGGACAGGTTACACCGGGGAGCTGTTTTTT.

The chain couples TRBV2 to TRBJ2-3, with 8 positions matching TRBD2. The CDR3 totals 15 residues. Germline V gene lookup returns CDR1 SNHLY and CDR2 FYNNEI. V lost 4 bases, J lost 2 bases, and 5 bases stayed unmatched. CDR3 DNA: TGTGCCAGCAGTGGAATAGCGGGGCTCACAGATACGCAGTATTTT. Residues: CASSGIAGLTDTQYF.

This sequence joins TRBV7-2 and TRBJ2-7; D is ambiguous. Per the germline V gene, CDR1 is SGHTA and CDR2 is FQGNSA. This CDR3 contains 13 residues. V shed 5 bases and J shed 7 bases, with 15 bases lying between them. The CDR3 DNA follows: TGTGCCAGCAGCGCCTACACGACACAAGAGCAGTACTTC. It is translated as CASSAYTTQEQYF.

The CDR3, as DNA: TGTGCCAGCAGTTTAACGGGACTAGCCGGTGAGCAGTTCTTC. This translates into CASSLTGLAGEQFF. The chain employs TRBV27 and TRBJ2-1, with 9 bases fitting TRBD2. The CDR3 loop spans 14 amino acids. CDR1 is MNHEY and CDR2 is SMNVEV in the germline V gene (reference sequence). Losses at the gene ends were 2 bases for V and 9 bases for J; bases not matched to a gene: 5.

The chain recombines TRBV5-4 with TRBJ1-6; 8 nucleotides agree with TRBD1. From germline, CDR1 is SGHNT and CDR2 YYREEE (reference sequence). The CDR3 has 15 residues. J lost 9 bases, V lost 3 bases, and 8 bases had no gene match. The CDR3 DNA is TGTGCCAGCAGCTCGCTGGGACAGGTGTCTTCACCCCTCCACTTT. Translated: CASSSLGQVSSPLHF.

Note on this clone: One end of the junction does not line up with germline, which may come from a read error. In DNA, the CDR3 is TGTGCCTGCAATTGTCAGGGGCGCTCCAACGAGCAGTACTTC. Encoded protein: CACNCQGRSNEQYF. The chain recombines TRBV30 with TRBJ2-7, with D tentatively TRBD1 (6 bases). The CDR3 is made up of 14 amino acids. CDR1 is GTSNPN and CDR2 is SVGIG in the germline V gene (reference sequence).

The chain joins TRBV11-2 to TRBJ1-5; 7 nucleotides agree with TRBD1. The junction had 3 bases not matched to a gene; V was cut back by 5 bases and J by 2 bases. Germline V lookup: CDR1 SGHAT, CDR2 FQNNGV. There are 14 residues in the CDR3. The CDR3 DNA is TGTGCCAGCAGCCGCGGACAGGGCAATCAGCCCCAGCATTTT. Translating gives CASSRGQGNQPQHF.

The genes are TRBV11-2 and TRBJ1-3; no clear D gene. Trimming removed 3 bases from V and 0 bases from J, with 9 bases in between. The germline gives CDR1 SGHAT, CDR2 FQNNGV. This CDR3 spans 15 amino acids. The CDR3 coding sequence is TGTGCCAGCAGCTTGGAGAGGGACTCTGGAAACACCATATATTTT. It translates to CASSLERDSGNTIYF.

This chain's CDR3 is CASSSGVQTYNEQFF. CDR3 bases: TGCGCCAGCAGCTCAGGTGTTCAGACCTACAATGAGCAGTTCTTC. The chain links TRBV5-1 to TRBJ2-1; no firm D call. The CDR3 consists of 15 residues. Deletions cut 3 bases from V and 2 bases from J, with 12 bases between. CDR1 is SGHRS and CDR2 is YFSETQ in the germline V gene.